What follows is one T cell receptor (beta chain) and its context. Its cognate antigen has yet to be identified. Base-call qualities are not available, and no considerably larger clone is one nucleotide away. This record comes from a study of T cell repertoires in cytomegalovirus infection (dated by TCRdb to between 2018 and 2021). Notes on the research overall: Donor HLA type was relevant to the analysis, because carriage of CMV infection together with the matching HLA type was indicated by public TCR beta signatures. The study at large found these results: Cumulative frequency of public TCR beta family members discriminated carriers of CMV infection plus the relevant HLA type in this cohort and an independent 352-donor cohort. The ex vivo response was dominated by HLA-C-restricted CMV-specific TCR beta clonotypes, and the single most frequent clonotype in two of eight donors was supplied by these HLA-C-restricted clonotypes.

These reads were obtained on an Illumina HiSeq 1500. Through fastp at Q25 and MiXCR, TCRdb rebuilt clones from the public reads, retaining in-frame beta chains. Rows are combined by CDR3 protein, so each entry shows the most common genes and DNA. For this sample there are about 600,000 distinct CDR3 sequences; approximately 24% appear just once. Roughly 8% of the sample lies in the top ten. The V and J ends are trimmed by 11 bases and 0 bases, leaving 13 bases between them. The CDR3, from cysteine to phenylalanine, totals 13 residues. Of the read, only the CDR3 DNA is kept; its 39 bases are in frame from base 1. For CDR1 and CDR2, the germline V gene lists MNHGY and SAAAGT.

Material for sequencing was CD8+ T cells from PBMCs. This TCR was sampled from a human donor in good health (CMV status not recorded). Some clones in this sample may be carry-over from other donors' samples. The chain is assembled from TRBV6-8 and TRBJ2-5, with the D gene uncertain. The CDR3 in this case is CAAKGTHQETQYF. The DNA reads as follows: TGTGCCGCCAAGGGAACCCACCAAGAGACCCAGTACTTC.